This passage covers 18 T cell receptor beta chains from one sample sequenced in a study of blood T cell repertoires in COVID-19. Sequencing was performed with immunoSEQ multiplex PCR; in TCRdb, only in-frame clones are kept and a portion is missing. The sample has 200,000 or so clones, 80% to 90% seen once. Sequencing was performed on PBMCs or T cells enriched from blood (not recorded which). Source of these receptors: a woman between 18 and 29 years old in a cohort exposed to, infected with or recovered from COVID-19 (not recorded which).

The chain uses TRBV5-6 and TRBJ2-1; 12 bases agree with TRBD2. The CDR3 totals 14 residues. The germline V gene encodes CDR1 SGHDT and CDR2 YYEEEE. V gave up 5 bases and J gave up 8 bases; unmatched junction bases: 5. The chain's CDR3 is CASRSTSGSYEQFF. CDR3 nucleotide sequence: TGTGCCAGCAGGTCGACTAGCGGGAGTTATGAGCAGTTCTTC.

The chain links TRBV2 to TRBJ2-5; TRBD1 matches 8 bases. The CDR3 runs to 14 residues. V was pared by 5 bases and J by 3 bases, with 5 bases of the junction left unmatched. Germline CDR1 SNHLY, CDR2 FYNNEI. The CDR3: CASSLGQVKETQYF. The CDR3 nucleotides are TGTGCCAGCAGTCTGGGACAGGTCAAAGAGACCCAGTACTTC.

CDR3 bases: TGTGCCAGTAGGGTTCTACGAACGTCGAACACCGGGGAGCTGTTTTTT. This sequence encodes CASRVLRTSNTGELFF. The chain combines TRBV19 with TRBJ2-2; no clear D. From germline, CDR1 is LNHDA and CDR2 SQIVND (reference sequence). This CDR3 contains 16 residues. With 6 bases removed from V and 0 bases from J, the gap between germline ends came to 14 bases.

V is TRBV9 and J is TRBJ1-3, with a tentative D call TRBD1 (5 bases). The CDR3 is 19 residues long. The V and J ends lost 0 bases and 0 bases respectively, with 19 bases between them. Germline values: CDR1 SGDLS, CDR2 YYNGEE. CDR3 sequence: CASSVAPGGGSASGNTIYF. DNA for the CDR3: TGTGCCAGCAGCGTAGCCCCCGGGGGGGGGTCAGCCTCTGGAAACACCATATATTTT.

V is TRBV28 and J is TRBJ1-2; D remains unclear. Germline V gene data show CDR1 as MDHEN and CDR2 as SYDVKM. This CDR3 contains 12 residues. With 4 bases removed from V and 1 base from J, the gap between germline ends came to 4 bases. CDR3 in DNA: TGTGCCAGCAGTTCAGATAACTATGGCTACACCTTC. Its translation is CASSSDNYGYTF.

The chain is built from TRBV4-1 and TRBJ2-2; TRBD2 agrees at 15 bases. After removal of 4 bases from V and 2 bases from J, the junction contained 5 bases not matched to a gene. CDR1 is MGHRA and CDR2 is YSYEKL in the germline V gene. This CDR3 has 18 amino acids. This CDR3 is CASSLRGLAGGNTGELFF. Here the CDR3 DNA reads TGCGCCAGCAGCCTTCGGGGACTAGCGGGAGGTAACACCGGGGAGCTGTTTTTT.

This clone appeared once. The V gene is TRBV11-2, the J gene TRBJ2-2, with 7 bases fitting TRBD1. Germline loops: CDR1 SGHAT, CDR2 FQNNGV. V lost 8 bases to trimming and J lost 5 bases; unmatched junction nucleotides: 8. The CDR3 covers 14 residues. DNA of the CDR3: TGTGCCAGCGAGAAAGACAGGGCTACCGGGGAGCTGTTTTTT. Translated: CASEKDRATGELFF.

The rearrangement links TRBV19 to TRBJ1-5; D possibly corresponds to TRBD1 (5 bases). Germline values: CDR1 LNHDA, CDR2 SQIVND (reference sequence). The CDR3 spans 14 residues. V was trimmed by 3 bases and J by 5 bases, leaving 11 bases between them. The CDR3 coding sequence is TGTGCCAGTAGTATGCTGACAGAGTATCAGCCCCAGCATTTT. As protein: CASSMLTEYQPQHF.

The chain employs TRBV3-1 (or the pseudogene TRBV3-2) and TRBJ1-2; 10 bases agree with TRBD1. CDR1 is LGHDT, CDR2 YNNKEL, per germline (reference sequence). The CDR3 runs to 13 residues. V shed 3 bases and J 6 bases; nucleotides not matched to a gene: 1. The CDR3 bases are TGTGCCAGCAGCCAGGGACAGGGGCATGGCTACACCTTC. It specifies CASSQGQGHGYTF.

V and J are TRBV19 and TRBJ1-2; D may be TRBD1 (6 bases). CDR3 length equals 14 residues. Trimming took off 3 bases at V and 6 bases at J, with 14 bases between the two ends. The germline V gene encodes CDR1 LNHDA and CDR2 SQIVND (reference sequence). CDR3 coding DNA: TGTGCCAGTAGTATGGAGGCAGGGGTGGATGGCTACACCTTC. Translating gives CASSMEAGVDGYTF.

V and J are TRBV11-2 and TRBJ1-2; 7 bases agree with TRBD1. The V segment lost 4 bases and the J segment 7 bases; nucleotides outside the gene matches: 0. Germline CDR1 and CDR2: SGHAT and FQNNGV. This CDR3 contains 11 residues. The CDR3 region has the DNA TGTGCCAGCAGCTCAGGGGGTGGCTACACCTTC. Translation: CASSSGGGYTF.

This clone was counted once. The chain's CDR3 is CASRYTGGGYTF. The CDR3 DNA reads as TGTGCCAGCAGATATACAGGGGGGGGCTACACCTTC. V and J are TRBV28 and TRBJ1-2, with TRBD1 identical over 8 bases. V lost 6 bases to trimming and J lost 8 bases; unmatched junction nucleotides: 5. This CDR3 has 12 residues. Germline assignment: CDR1 MDHEN and CDR2 SYDVKM.

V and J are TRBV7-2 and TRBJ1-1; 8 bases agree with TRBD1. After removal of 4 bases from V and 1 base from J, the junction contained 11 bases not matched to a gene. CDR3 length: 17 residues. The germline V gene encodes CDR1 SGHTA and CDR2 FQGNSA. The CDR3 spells CASSSRLGGQGNTEAFF. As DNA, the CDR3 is TGTGCCAGCAGCTCCCGGCTTGGAGGACAGGGGAACACTGAAGCTTTCTTT.

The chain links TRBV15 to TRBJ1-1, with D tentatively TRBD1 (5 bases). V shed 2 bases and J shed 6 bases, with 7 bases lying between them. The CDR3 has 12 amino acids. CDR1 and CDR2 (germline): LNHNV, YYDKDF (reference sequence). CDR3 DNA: TGTGCCACCAGCAGACCACAGGCTGAAGCTTTCTTT. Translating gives CATSRPQAEAFF.

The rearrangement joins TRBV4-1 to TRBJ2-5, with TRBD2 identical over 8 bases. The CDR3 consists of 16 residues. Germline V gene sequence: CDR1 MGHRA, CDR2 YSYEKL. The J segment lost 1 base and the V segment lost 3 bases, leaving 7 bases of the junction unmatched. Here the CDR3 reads CASSHRDGGAQETQYF. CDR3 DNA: TGCGCCAGCAGCCACCGGGACGGGGGGGCCCAAGAGACCCAGTACTTC.

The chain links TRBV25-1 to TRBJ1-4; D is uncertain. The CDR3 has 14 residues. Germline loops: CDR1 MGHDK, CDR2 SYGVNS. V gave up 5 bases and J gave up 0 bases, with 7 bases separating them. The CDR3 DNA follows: TGTGCCAGCAGTCACCCGGCAACTAATGAAAAACTGTTTTTT. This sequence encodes CASSHPATNEKLFF.

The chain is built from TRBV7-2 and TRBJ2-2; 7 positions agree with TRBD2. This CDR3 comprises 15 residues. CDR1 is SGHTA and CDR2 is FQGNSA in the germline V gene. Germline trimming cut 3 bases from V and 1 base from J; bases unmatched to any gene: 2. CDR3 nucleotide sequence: TGTGCCAGCAGCTTTAGCGGGCAGAACACCGGGGAGCTGTTTTTT. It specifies CASSFSGQNTGELFF.

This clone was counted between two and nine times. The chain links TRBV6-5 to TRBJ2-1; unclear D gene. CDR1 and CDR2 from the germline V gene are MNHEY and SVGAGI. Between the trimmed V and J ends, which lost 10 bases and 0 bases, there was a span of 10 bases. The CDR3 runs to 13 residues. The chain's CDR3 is CATSVSSYNEQFF. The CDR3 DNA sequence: TGTGCCACCTCAGTAAGCTCCTACAATGAGCAGTTCTTC.